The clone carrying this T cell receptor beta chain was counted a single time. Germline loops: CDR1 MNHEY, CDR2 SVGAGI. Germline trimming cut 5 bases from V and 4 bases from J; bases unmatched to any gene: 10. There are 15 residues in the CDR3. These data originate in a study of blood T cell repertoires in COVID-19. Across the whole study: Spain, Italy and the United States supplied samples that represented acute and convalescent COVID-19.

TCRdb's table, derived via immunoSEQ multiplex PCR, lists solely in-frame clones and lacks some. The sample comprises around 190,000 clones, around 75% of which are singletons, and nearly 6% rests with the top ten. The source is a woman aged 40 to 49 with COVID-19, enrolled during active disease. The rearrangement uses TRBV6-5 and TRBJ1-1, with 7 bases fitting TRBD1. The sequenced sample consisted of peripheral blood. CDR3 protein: CASSKLQGLGTEAFF. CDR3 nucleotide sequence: TGTGCCAGCAGTAAACTACAGGGGCTAGGCACTGAAGCTTTCTTT.